These T cell receptor beta chains were read from a single sample in a study of Graves' ophthalmopathy and Graves' hyperthyroidism. TCRdb itself ran the multiplex PCR reads through MiXCR, one entry per CDR3 protein. The data contain some 750,000 distinct CDR3 sequences, around 40% of them seen just once; the ten biggest clones take up around 40%. Sequencing was carried out using peripheral blood. The source of these receptors is an adult man with Graves' ophthalmopathy. Both conserved end residues are part of each CDR3. The D gene is left open where the match is weak. The size entry is marked missing in some rows and otherwise reads once, few, many or a size class.

TRBV7-9	-	few	TRBJ1-1	CASSLVGTADGAFF	TGTGCCAGCAGCTTAGTCGGGACCGCAGACGGGGCTTTCTTT
TRBV13	TRBD2	-	TRBJ2-5	CASSLPGLAGGETQYF	TGTGCCAGCAGCCTACCCGGACTAGCGGGGGGGGAGACCCAGTACTTC
TRBV7-9	-	many	TRBJ2-7	CASSLAGGQGGQYF	TGTGCCAGCAGCTTAGCGGGCGGCCAGGGTGGGCAGTACTTC
TRBV2	-	-	TRBJ2-7	CASSLPVTYSYEQYF	TGTGCCAGCAGTCTCCCAGTTACTTACTCCTACGAGCAGTACTTC
TRBV7-9	-	-	TRBJ1-6	CASSSGSGSPLHF	TGTGCCAGCAGTTCTGGAAGCGGTTCACCCCTCCACTTT
TRBV6-5	-	-	TRBJ2-7	CASRGGGAEEQYF	TGTGCCAGCAGGGGTGGCGGCGCGGAAGAGCAGTACTTC
TRBV7-3	TRBD2	few	TRBJ2-7	CASSTGTSGPSYEQYF	TGTGCCAGCAGCACCGGGACTAGCGGACCATCCTACGAGCAGTACTTC
TRBV2	TRBD2	many	TRBJ2-5	CASSGLAGGPSTQYF	TGTGCCAGCAGTGGATTGGCGGGGGGGCCGTCGACCCAGTACTTC
TRBV7-9	-	-	TRBJ1-6	CASSPRGLQMSSYNSPLHF	TGTGCCAGCAGCCCGAGGGGACTACAAATGAGCTCCTATAATTCACCCCTCCACTTT
TRBV13	TRBD1	-	TRBJ2-2	CASSLSGGDGTGELFF	TGTGCCAGCAGCTTATCAGGGGGCGACGGCACCGGGGAGCTGTTTTTT
TRBV28	-	-	TRBJ2-7	CASGTRRYEQCF	TGTGCCAGCGGCACACGGAGATACGAGCAGTGCTTC
TRBV25-1	TRBD1	-	TRBJ2-5	CASSVGQGTQPQYF	TGTGCCAGCAGCGTCGGACAGGGCACTCAGCCCCAGTACTTC
TRBV12-3/TRBV12-4	TRBD1	-	TRBJ2-7	CASTWTGAHLEQYF	TGTGCCAGCACCTGGACAGGGGCTCACCTGGAGCAGTACTTC
TRBV7-9	-	-	TRBJ2-2	CASSLADGELFF	TGTGCCAGCAGTTTAGCTGACGGGGAGCTGTTTTTT
TRBV7-2	-	many	TRBJ2-7	CASARVHEQYF	TGTGCTTCGGCTCGGGTCCACGAGCAGTACTTC